The next 16 T cell receptor beta chains were all read from a single sample in a study of shared T cell receptors in the human thymus. Sequencing used immunoSEQ multiplex PCR; TCRdb keeps in-frame clones, though not all of them. Of under 850,000 clones in the sample, 85% to 90% were seen once. A further study also used this sample, focusing on human thymus T cells.

Sequences were obtained from thymocytes. These receptors were collected from a boy under two years old with a congenital heart defect.

CDR3 sequence (DNA): TGTGCCTGGAGTGCCCCCCAAGAGGTAGCGGGAGTCACAGATACGCAGTATTTT. It yields the protein CAWSAPQEVAGVTDTQYF. The chain links TRBV30 to TRBJ2-3; 9 nucleotides align to TRBD2. The CDR3 loop spans 18 amino acids. The ends lost 1 base at V and 2 bases at J; junction bases unmatched: 13. CDR1 and CDR2 (germline): GTSNPN, SVGIG (reference sequence). Based on the CDR3 plus reference TRBV30 and TRBJ2-3, the full variable domain is SQTIHQWPATLVQPVGSPLSLECTVEGTSNPNLYWYRQAAGRGLQLLFYSVGIGQISSEVPQNLSASRPQDRQFILSSKKLLLSDSGFYLCAWSAPQEVAGVTDTQYFGPGTRLTVL.

The V gene is TRBV5-1, the J gene TRBJ2-7; tentatively, D is TRBD2 (5 bases). The CDR3 consists of 14 residues. Germline values: CDR1 SGHRS, CDR2 YFSETQ. The ends were cut back, 1 base at V and 5 bases at J, with 13 bases in the middle. CDR3 bases: TGCGCCAGCAGCTTGCTCAGCGGCGCAGACGAGCAGTACTTC. This encodes CASSLLSGADEQYF.

V and J are TRBV5-6 and TRBJ2-7; 9 positions match TRBD1. The CDR3 loop spans 14 amino acids. The V and J ends lost 4 bases and 5 bases, in that order; junction bases with no gene match: 7. Germline assignment: CDR1 SGHDT and CDR2 YYEEEE. The CDR3, as DNA: TGTGCCAGCAGCCCGGCGCGACAGGGGGACGAGCAGTACTTC. It specifies CASSPARQGDEQYF.

The chain combines TRBV7-2 with TRBJ1-2; D may be TRBD1 (6 bases). V lost 5 bases and J 6 bases, leaving 16 bases between the germline ends. Germline CDR1 SGHTA, CDR2 FQGNSA. This CDR3 has 14 amino acids. In nucleotides, the CDR3 is TGTGCCAGCAGCCCGCCAGACAGGACTCATGGCTACACCTTC. Protein product: CASSPPDRTHGYTF.

This sequence joins TRBV11-2 and TRBJ2-7, with TRBD1 matching over 8 bases. The V gene's germline CDR1 is SGHAT and CDR2 FQNNGV. CDR3 length: 15 amino acids. V shed 1 base, J shed 5 bases, and the junction held 7 bases outside the gene matches. The CDR3 is CASSLVRQGSHEQYF. CDR3 in DNA: TGTGCCAGCAGCTTAGTTCGACAGGGGAGCCACGAGCAGTACTTC.

V usage is TRBV13 and J usage is TRBJ2-3; 8 bases fit TRBD2. The CDR3 spans 16 residues. Per the germline V gene, CDR1 is PRHDT and CDR2 is FYEKMQ (reference sequence). With V trimmed by 0 bases and J by 5 bases, 7 bases remained unmatched. The DNA of the CDR3 is TGTGCCAGCAGCTTAGGAACGGGAGGGCGGGAAGATACGCAGTATTTT. This codes for CASSLGTGGREDTQYF.

The chain joins TRBV29-1 to TRBJ2-1; D uncertain. This CDR3 comprises 11 residues. Trimming pared 0 bases from V and 9 bases from J, leaving 6 bases between. Germline V CDR1 and CDR2: SQVTM, ANQGSEA. The chain's CDR3 is CSVEDPSEQFF. In DNA, the CDR3 is TGCAGCGTTGAAGATCCTAGTGAGCAGTTCTTC.

This rearrangement joins TRBV7-3 to TRBJ2-7, with 7 bases fitting TRBD1. With 2 bases clipped from V and 3 bases from J, the junction kept 16 bases outside the gene matches. There are 18 residues in the CDR3. The germline V gene has CDR1 SGHTA and CDR2 FQGTGA. The CDR3 DNA follows: TGTGCCAGCAGCTTACTCTTTCCGGACAGGTCGTTGGGCTACGAGCAGTACTTC. Translation gives CASSLLFPDRSLGYEQYF.

The chain is built from TRBV6-1 and TRBJ1-4, with TRBD1 identical over 7 bases. The germline V gene encodes CDR1 MNHNS and CDR2 SASEGT. With V trimmed by 2 bases and J by 15 bases, 27 bases remained unmatched. The CDR3 is 19 amino acids. CDR3 sequence (DNA): TGTGCCAGCAGTGAACCTTCGGCGACCAACAGGGGCCCCTCGGGATGGGTGTTTTTT. It yields the protein CASSEPSATNRGPSGWVFF.

This clone occurred a few times. The rearrangement uses TRBV4-3 and TRBJ1-4, with D perhaps matching TRBD1 (5 bases). Trimming cost V 3 bases and J 5 bases, with 22 bases left between them. CDR1 and CDR2 (germline): LGHNA, YSLEER. CDR3 length equals 18 residues. CDR3 residues: CASSQDHLWTRRNEKLFF. The DNA of the CDR3 is TGCGCCAGCAGCCAGGATCACCTATGGACAAGAAGGAATGAAAAACTGTTTTTT.

This chain uses TRBV5-1 with TRBJ2-7, with TRBD1 matching 7 bases. This CDR3 region has 14 residues. The ends lost 5 bases at V and 1 base at J; junction bases unmatched: 6. Germline lookup yields CDR1 SGHRS and CDR2 YFSETQ. CDR3 residues: CASRGPRGSYEQYF. The CDR3 DNA reads TGCGCCAGCAGGGGACCCAGGGGGTCCTACGAGCAGTACTTC.

On this clone itself: The same CDR3 arises from other DNA sequences in this sample as well. The V call is TRBV4-1, the J call TRBJ1-2; 7 nucleotides line up with TRBD1. CDR1 MGHRA and CDR2 YSYEKL come from the germline V gene. V was pared by 4 bases and J by 0 bases, with 5 bases of the junction left unmatched. The CDR3 sequence is 15 residues long. CDR3 region: CASSRGQATNYGYTF. CDR3 nucleotides: TGCGCCAGCAGCCGAGGACAGGCTACTAACTATGGCTACACCTTC.

This clone was counted only a few times. The CDR3, as DNA: TGTGCCAGCGCGATGGGGGGAAGTTACGAGCAGTACTTC. Translated, it gives CASAMGGSYEQYF. The rearrangement links TRBV21-1 to TRBJ2-7; TRBD2, the table's D call, lacks a check against the DNA. TRBV21-1 is tagged as a pseudogene. This CDR3 has 13 residues.

The chain has TRBV10-1 and TRBJ2-1; tentatively, D is TRBD2 (5 bases). Trimming pared 2 bases from V and 9 bases from J, leaving 17 bases between. CDR1 and CDR2 from the germline V gene are WNHNN and SYGVQD (reference sequence). This CDR3 has 15 residues. CDR3 nucleotides: TGCGCCAGCAGTGAGCGGGCGGGCCCGGCACCTGAGCAGTTCTTC. Amino acid sequence: CASSERAGPAPEQFF.

This sequence joins TRBV27 and TRBJ1-2; the D gene is possibly TRBD1 (5 bases). Trimming shortened V by 6 bases and J by 2 bases, and 13 bases separated the two germline ends. Germline CDR1 is MNHEY and CDR2 is SMNVEV (reference sequence). The CDR3 spans 14 residues. The CDR3 here is CASSLGRDNYGYTF. The CDR3 DNA reads TGTGCCAGCAGCCTGGGGCGGGACAACTATGGCTACACCTTC.

The rearrangement uses TRBV11-2 and TRBJ1-1; D is possibly TRBD1 (5 bases). There are 17 residues in the CDR3. Germline loops: CDR1 SGHAT, CDR2 FQNNGV. The V end lost 2 bases, the J end lost 4 bases, and 20 bases lay between the germline ends. The chain's CDR3 is CASSLPPRGGEGTEAFF. CDR3 sequence (DNA): TGTGCCAGCAGCTTACCCCCCCGAGGAGGGGAGGGCACTGAAGCTTTCTTT.